These 24 T cell receptor beta chains share one sample of origin, sequenced in a study of patients and donors after allogeneic stem cell transplantation. TCRdb called the RT-PCR reads again in MiXCR, with one record for every CDR3 protein. The sample includes 920,000 or so distinct CDR3 sequences, approximately 18% of them seen just once. Sequencing input: blood, either unsorted or a sorted T cell fraction (not recorded which). These TCRs come from a human donor who was either an allogeneic HSCT recipient or a stem cell or donor lymphocyte infusion donor (not recorded which). It is not recorded whose cells these are; they may come from a transplant donor.

CDR3: CASSQVTGLTDTQYF. In DNA, the CDR3 is TGTGCCAGCAGCCAGGTCACTGGACTAACAGATACGCAGTATTTT. The chain employs TRBV4-2 and TRBJ2-3; a weak D match, TRBD2 (6 bases). V lost 3 bases and J 3 bases, leaving 13 bases between the germline ends. From germline, CDR1 is LGHNA and CDR2 YNFKEQ. The CDR3 extends over 15 amino acids.

This clonotype was counted many times. This chain links TRBV5-1 with TRBJ2-7; 7 bases agree with TRBD1. This CDR3 spans 15 amino acids. V shed 0 bases, J shed 2 bases, and the junction held 5 bases outside the gene matches. Germline lookup yields CDR1 SGHRS and CDR2 YFSETQ. In nucleotides, the CDR3 is TGCGCCAGCAGCTTGGGGACAGGATCCACCTACGAGCAGTACTTC. It translates to CASSLGTGSTYEQYF.

V gene TRBV6-2 or TRBV6-3 combines with J gene TRBJ1-1; D might be TRBD1 (6 bases). The V gene's germline CDR1 is MNHEY and CDR2 SVGEGT. Trimming took 5 bases from V and 8 from J, leaving 15 bases between them. The CDR3 contains 13 residues. The CDR3 coding sequence is TGTGCCAGCAGTGGGAATGACAGGCCAGAAGCTTTCTTT. This translates into CASSGNDRPEAFF.

This clonotype was observed a handful of times. V is TRBV6-5 and J is TRBJ1-4; D is unclear. CDR3 length equals 16 residues. V was cut by 0 bases and J by 0 bases, with 8 bases left in between. Germline CDR1 MNHEY, CDR2 SVGAGI. The CDR3 nucleotides are TGTGCCAGCAGTTACTCGTTACTTGCAACTAATGAAAAACTGTTTTTT. Translation gives CASSYSLLATNEKLFF.

This clonotype turned up a few times. The rearrangement joins TRBV30 to TRBJ2-1; 7 bases map to TRBD1. Losses at the gene ends were 3 bases for V and 2 bases for J; bases not matched to a gene: 7. This CDR3 spans 15 amino acids. Germline-derived CDR1 and CDR2 are GTSNPN and SVGIG (reference sequence). CDR3 loop: CAWSSGQGAYNEQFF. The CDR3 bases are TGTGCCTGGAGCTCGGGGCAGGGGGCCTACAATGAGCAGTTCTTC.

This clonotype has just a few counts. The V and J genes are TRBV20-1 and TRBJ1-5; 10 nucleotides line up with TRBD1. V lost 5 bases and J lost 7; bases outside the gene matches: 8. Germline loops: CDR1 DFQATT, CDR2 SNEGSKA (reference sequence). CDR3 length: 14 amino acids. The CDR3 is CSADDRGRGQPQHF. The DNA for the CDR3 is TGCAGTGCTGATGACAGGGGGCGCGGCCAGCCCCAGCATTTT.

This clonotype was observed many times. This chain joins TRBV7-8 and TRBJ2-3; TRBD2 agrees at 14 bases. This CDR3 has 16 residues. Germline V lookup: CDR1 SGHVS, CDR2 FQNEAQ. V shed 6 bases and J 3 bases; nucleotides not matched to a gene: 5. CDR3 nucleotides: TGTGCCAGCAGTTCGGGACTAGCGGGAGAGACAGATACGCAGTATTTT. Amino acid sequence: CASSSGLAGETDTQYF.

This clonotype was counted between two and nine times. This sequence joins TRBV4-2 and TRBJ2-3; TRBD2 aligns across 11 bases. The junction had 14 bases not matched to a gene; V was cut back by 3 bases and J by 3 bases. This CDR3 spans 19 amino acids. Germline V CDR1 and CDR2: LGHNA, YNFKEQ. The CDR3, as DNA: TGTGCCAGCAGCCAGTTCACCGGGGGCGGGACTAGCGGAACAGATACGCAGTATTTT. The encoded protein is CASSQFTGGGTSGTDTQYF.

The V call is TRBV5-1, the J call TRBJ2-5; perhaps TRBD2 as D (5 bases). The CDR3 runs to 15 residues. From germline, CDR1 is SGHRS and CDR2 YFSETQ. The germline V and J ends were trimmed by 4 bases and 5 bases, with 18 bases remaining between them. The DNA for the CDR3 is TGCGCCAGCAGCGCACGGGATCCGGCCCGGGAGACCCAGTACTTC. Amino acid sequence: CASSARDPARETQYF.

The V gene is TRBV11-2, the J gene TRBJ1-2, with D perhaps matching TRBD1 (6 bases). Trimming shortened V by 0 bases and J by 8 bases, and 13 bases separated the two germline ends. The germline gives CDR1 SGHAT, CDR2 FQNNGV. The length of the CDR3 is 14 residues. The CDR3 sequence is CASSLEAHRDGYTF. The CDR3 coding sequence is TGTGCCAGCAGCTTAGAGGCCCACAGGGACGGCTACACCTTC.

The chain has TRBV3-1 and TRBJ2-5; 8 positions agree with TRBD2. CDR1 is LGHDT and CDR2 is YNNKEL in the germline V gene (reference sequence). Trimming at V came to 3 bases and at J to 2 bases, leaving 8 bases not matched to a gene. There are 16 residues in the CDR3. The CDR3 region has the DNA TGTGCCAGCAGCCAGCCCGGACTAGCCCTACAAGAGACCCAGTACTTC. Translating it yields CASSQPGLALQETQYF.

The V call is TRBV5-1, the J call TRBJ1-2; 9 bases match TRBD1. Germline V gives CDR1 SGHRS, CDR2 YFSETQ. The V gene end was trimmed by 1 base and the J gene end by 6 bases; junction bases not matched to a gene: 1. This CDR3 contains 13 residues. CDR3 sequence (DNA): TGCGCCAGCAGCTTGAGGGACAGGGATGGCTACACCTTC. Its protein product is CASSLRDRDGYTF.

A few counts support this clonotype. The chain couples TRBV5-1 to TRBJ1-3, with 9 bases lining up with TRBD1. The CDR3 is made up of 16 amino acids. CDR1 is SGHRS and CDR2 is YFSETQ in the germline V gene. Trimming cost V 4 bases and J 4 bases; bases outside gene matches: 9. The CDR3: CASSPQNRGQGNTIYF. The CDR3 DNA reads as TGCGCCAGCAGCCCTCAAAACAGGGGGCAAGGAAACACCATATATTTT.

V gene TRBV29-1 combines with J gene TRBJ2-2; the D gene is possibly TRBD2 (7 bases). The V and J ends lost 3 bases and 10 bases respectively, with 18 bases between them. The CDR3 totals 14 residues. CDR1 is SQVTM, CDR2 ANQGSEA, per germline. This chain's CDR3 is CSVDGGPGGVELFF. CDR3 nucleotides: TGCAGCGTTGACGGGGGGCCCGGTGGCGTGGAGCTGTTTTTT.

J is TRBJ2-7 and V is TRBV10-3; D is unresolved. Trimming took off 7 bases at V and 0 bases at J, with 7 bases between the two ends. There are 12 residues in the CDR3. CDR1 and CDR2 (germline): ENHRY, SYGVKD. CDR3 sequence reads: CAIKGSSYEQYF. DNA of the CDR3: TGTGCCATCAAAGGCAGCTCCTACGAGCAGTACTTC.

The table lists this clonotype with a few counts. The chain carries TRBV5-1 and TRBJ2-2, with D tentatively TRBD2 (5 bases). Germline V gives CDR1 SGHRS, CDR2 YFSETQ. The CDR3 is made up of 13 amino acids. V was trimmed by 6 bases and J by 0 bases, leaving 6 bases between them. The DNA for the CDR3 is TGCGCCAGCAAAGCGGCGAACACCGGGGAGCTGTTTTTT. This encodes CASKAANTGELFF.

This clonotype was seen only a few times. This chain links TRBV3-1 with TRBJ1-2, with D tentatively TRBD1 (6 bases). V was shortened by 0 bases and J by 13 bases, with 12 bases between the two germline ends. In germline, CDR1 is LGHDT, CDR2 YNNKEL (reference sequence). This CDR3 has 12 residues. Here the CDR3 reads CASSQDHRVCTF. The CDR3 DNA sequence: TGTGCCAGCAGCCAAGATCACAGGGTGTGCACCTTC.

The sample holds a few counts of this clonotype. The rearrangement joins TRBV4-3 to TRBJ2-7; 13 bases are a match to TRBD2. The CDR3 extends over 19 amino acids. Germline CDR1 is LGHNA and CDR2 is YSLEER. J was trimmed by 3 bases and V by 1 base; bases with no gene match: 12. The CDR3 region has the DNA TGCGCCAGCAGCCAAGTACTAACTAGCGGGGGGGCTAGCCTCTACGAGCAGTACTTC. Its translation: CASSQVLTSGGASLYEQYF.

This rearrangement joins TRBV20-1 to TRBJ2-5, with a possible D match to TRBD1 (6 bases). V was clipped by 8 bases and J by 5 bases, with 15 bases between them. Germline assignment: CDR1 DFQATT and CDR2 SNEGSKA (reference sequence). This CDR3 is built from 12 residues. CDR3 region: CSPRPGAETQYF. The CDR3 DNA follows: TGCAGTCCACGGCCAGGGGCGGAGACCCAGTACTTC.

This clonotype has a handful of counts. The chain recombines TRBV4-3 with TRBJ1-6; D is ambiguous. The CDR3 is made up of 15 amino acids. Germline V lookup: CDR1 LGHNA, CDR2 YSLEER. V was pared by 3 bases and J by 6 bases, with 12 bases between. As DNA, the CDR3 is TGCGCCAGCAGCCACGGCCACTCCAGTAATTCACCCCTCCACTTT. Translating it yields CASSHGHSSNSPLHF.

This clonotype came up a few times. V is TRBV21-1 and J is TRBJ2-7; no check of the table's D call, TRBD2, against the DNA was made. TRBV21-1 is annotated as a pseudogene. The CDR3 consists of 14 residues. The CDR3 sequence: CASPKLPGRYEQYF. For the CDR3, the DNA is TGTGCCAGCCCCAAACTTCCAGGGAGGTACGAGCAGTACTTC.

CDR3: CASSLAGGKVGELFF. CDR3 in DNA: TGTGCCAGCAGCTTAGCAGGGGGCAAGGTCGGGGAGCTGTTTTTT. The chain uses TRBV11-2 and TRBJ2-2; 8 nucleotides match TRBD1. The CDR3 contains 15 residues. CDR1 and CDR2 (germline): SGHAT, FQNNGV. Trimming at V came to 1 base and at J to 7 bases, leaving 5 bases not matched to a gene.

This clonotype has just one count. This sequence joins TRBV15 and TRBJ2-5; 7 nucleotides line up with TRBD1. Germline V CDR1 and CDR2: LNHNV, YYDKDF (reference sequence). V was clipped by 0 bases and J by 5 bases; unmatched bases: 15. CDR3 length equals 18 residues. The CDR3 region is CATSREGSGRGISETQYF. The CDR3 nucleotides are TGTGCCACCAGCAGAGAAGGATCGGGCAGGGGGATTTCGGAGACCCAGTACTTC. The full variable domain, in which reference TRBV15 and TRBJ2-5 provide the parts outside the CDR3, is DAMVIQNPRYQVTQFGKPVTLSCSQTLNHNVMYWYQQKSSQAPKLLFHYYDKDFNNEADTPDNFQSRRPNTSFCFLDIRSPGLGDTAMYLCATSREGSGRGISETQYFGPGTRLLVL.

The chain carries TRBV7-3 and TRBJ2-5, with 13 bases identical to TRBD2. The CDR3 has 15 amino acids. Germline CDR1 SGHTA, CDR2 FQGTGA. After removal of 5 bases from V and 5 bases from J, the junction contained 5 bases not matched to a gene. The CDR3 sequence is CASSRGLAGWETQYF. The CDR3 coding sequence is TGTGCCAGCAGCCGGGGACTAGCGGGGTGGGAGACCCAGTACTTC.